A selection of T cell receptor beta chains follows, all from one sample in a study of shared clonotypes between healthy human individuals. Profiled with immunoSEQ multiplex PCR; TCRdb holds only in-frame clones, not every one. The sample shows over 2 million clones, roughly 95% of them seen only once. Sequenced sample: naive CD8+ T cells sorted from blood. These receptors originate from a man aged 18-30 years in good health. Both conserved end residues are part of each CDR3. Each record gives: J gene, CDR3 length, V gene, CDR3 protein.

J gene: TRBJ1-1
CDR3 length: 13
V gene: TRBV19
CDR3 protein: CASRPYGTSEAFF

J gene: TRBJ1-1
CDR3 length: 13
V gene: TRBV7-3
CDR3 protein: CASSLGGITEAFF

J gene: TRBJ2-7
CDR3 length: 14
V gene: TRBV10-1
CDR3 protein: CASSFYRDSYEQYF

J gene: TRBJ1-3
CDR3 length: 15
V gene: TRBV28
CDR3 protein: CAIPIRLYSGNTIYF

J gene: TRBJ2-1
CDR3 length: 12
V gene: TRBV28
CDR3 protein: CASTLGGEEQFF

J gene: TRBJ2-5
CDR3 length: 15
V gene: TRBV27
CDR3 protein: CASSLGGRHGETQYF

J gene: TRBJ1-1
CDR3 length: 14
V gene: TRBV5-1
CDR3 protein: CASSLEGGNTEAFF

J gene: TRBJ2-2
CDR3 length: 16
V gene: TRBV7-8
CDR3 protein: CASSLAIIYGAGELFF

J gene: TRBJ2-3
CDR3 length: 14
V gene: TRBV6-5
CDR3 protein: CASSYAGTTDTQYF

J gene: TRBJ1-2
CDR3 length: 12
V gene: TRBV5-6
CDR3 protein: CASSSGQVGYTF

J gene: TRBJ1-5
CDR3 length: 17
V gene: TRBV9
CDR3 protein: CASSVGPSGGSNQPQHF

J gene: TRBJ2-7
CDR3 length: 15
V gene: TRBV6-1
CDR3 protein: CASSEGQGFSYEQYF

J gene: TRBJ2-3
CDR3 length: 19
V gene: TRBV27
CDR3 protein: CASRSPTGVRQGATDTQYF

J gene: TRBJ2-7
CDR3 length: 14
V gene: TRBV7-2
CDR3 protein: CASSLLGSFHEQYF

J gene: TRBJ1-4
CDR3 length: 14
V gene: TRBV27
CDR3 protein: CASSMTGANEKLFF

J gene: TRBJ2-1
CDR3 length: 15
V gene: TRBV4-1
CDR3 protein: CASSQDGRDNNEQFF

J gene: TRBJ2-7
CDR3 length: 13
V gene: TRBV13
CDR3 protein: CASSPGRAYEQYF

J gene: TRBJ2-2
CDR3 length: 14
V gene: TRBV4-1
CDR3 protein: CASRPRQANGELFF

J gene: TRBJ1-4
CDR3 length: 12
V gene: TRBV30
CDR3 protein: CAWSDHFEKLFF

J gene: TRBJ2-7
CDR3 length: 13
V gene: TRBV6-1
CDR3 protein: CANRRDGTYEQYF

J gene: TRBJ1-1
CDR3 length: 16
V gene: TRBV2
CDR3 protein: CASSDSVAVGNTEAFF

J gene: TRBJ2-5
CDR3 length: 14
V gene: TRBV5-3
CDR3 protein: CARSLWMGQETQYF

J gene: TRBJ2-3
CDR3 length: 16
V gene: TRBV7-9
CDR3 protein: CASSSSRWQGTDTQYF

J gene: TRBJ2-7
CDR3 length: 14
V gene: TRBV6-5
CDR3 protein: CASSTLGGGYEQYF

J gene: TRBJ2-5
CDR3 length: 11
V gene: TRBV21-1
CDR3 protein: CASSPSVTQYF

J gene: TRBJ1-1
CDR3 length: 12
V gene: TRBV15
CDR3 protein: CATSRANTEAFF

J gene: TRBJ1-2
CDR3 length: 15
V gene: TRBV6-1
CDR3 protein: CASSEAYAANYGYTF

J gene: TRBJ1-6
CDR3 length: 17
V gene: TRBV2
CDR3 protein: CASSDEQLLSYNSPLHF

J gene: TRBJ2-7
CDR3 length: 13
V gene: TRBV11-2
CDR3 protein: CASSLGLVYEQYF

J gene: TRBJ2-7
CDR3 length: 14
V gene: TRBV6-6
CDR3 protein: CASSLVGQSYEQYF

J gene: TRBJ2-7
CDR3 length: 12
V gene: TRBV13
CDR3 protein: CASSQTGNEQYF

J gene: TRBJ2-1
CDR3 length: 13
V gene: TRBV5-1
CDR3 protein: CASSFMTSFEQFF

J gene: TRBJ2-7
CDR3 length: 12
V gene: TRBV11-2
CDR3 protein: CASSPGGYEQYF

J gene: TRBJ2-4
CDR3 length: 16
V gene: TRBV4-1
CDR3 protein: CASSQEGEGTKNIQYF

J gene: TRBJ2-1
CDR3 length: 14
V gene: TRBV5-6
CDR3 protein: CASSLDQSYNEQFF

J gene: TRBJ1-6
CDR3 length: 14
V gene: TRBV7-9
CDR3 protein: CASSPRRLNSPLHF

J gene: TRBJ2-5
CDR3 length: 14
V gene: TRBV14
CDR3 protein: CASSHWMDEETQYF

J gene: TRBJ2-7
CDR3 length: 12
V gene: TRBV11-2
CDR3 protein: CASSLDPGEQYF

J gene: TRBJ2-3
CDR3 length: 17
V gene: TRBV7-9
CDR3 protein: CASSLALDRGGTDTQYF

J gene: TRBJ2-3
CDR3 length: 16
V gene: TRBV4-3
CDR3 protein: CASSQKVAGGADTQYF

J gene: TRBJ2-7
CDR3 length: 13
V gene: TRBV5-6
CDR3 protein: CASSYGGSYEQYF

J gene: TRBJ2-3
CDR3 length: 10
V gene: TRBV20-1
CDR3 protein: CSAQPDTQYF